This T cell receptor beta chain was retrieved from a study of PD-1 and CTLA-4 blockade in melanoma. The V gene's germline CDR1 is SSHAT and CDR2 FNYEAQ (reference sequence). V lost 5 bases and J lost 7, with 14 bases in between. This CDR3 contains 14 residues. Repertoires were generated with immunoSEQ multiplex PCR, while TCRdb's copy carries only in-frame clones and drops some. The sample shows about 31,000 clones, less than 95% of them seen only once. This sequence was found in a human donor with melanoma. The starting material was CD8+ T cells from peripheral blood, obtained from a patient given anti-PD-1 treatment. The V call is TRBV7-7, the J call TRBJ2-2, with D perhaps TRBD2 (5 bases). The CDR3 nucleotides read TGTGCCAGCAGCCACTTACTCCGGGGCGGGGAGCTGTTTTTT. Its protein is CASSHLLRGGELFF.